The clone carrying this TCR beta chain was picked up many times. The antigen is unknown. The trim removed 6 bases at V and 4 bases at J, leaving 2 bases unmatched. The CDR3 has 12 residues. The data stem from a study of T cells in Graves' hyperthyroidism and ophthalmopathy. Study results and limitations: Before onset, ophthalmopathy was predicted by the model a median about 6.2 months earlier.

Authors of the study amplified TCR beta CDR3 regions from RNA transcripts. HTBI primers drove first-round RT-PCR of the TCR CDR3. TCRdb reprocessed the multiplex PCR reads via MiXCR and lists one record per CDR3 protein. The sample lists roughly 560,000 distinct CDR3 sequences; roughly 14% were seen once. The study based diagnoses on clinical symptoms, serum thyroxine and TRAb, thyroid ultrasound and orbital computed tomography. This sequence was found in a woman aged 40 to 50 with Graves' ophthalmopathy. Input material: blood. The gene calls are TRBV12-3 or TRBV12-4 and TRBJ1-1, with TRBD1 matching over 7 bases. The CDR3 DNA is TGTGCCAGCAGCCGACAGGGCACTGAAGCTTTCTTT. It yields the protein CASSRQGTEAFF.